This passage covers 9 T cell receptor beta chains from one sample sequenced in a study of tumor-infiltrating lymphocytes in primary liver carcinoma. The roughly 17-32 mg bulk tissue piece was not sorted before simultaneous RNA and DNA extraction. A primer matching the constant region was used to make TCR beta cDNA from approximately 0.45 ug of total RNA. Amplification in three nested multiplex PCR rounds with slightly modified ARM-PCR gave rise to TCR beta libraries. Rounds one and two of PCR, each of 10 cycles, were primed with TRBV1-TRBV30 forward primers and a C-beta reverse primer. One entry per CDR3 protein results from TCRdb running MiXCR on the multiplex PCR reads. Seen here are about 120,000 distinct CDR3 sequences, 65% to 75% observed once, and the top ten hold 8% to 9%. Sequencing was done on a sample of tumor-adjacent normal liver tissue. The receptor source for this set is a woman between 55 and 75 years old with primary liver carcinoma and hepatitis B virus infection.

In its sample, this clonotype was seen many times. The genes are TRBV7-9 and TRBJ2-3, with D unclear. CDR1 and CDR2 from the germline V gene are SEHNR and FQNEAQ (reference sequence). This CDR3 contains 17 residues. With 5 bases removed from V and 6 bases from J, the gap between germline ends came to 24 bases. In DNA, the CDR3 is TGTGCCAGCAGCCCAACAGTCCACGATAGTACCCCTGATACGCAGTATTTT. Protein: CASSPTVHDSTPDTQYF. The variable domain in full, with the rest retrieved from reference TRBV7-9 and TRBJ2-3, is DTGVSQNPRHKITKRGQNVTFRCDPISEHNRLYWYRQTLGQGPEFLTYFQNEAQLEKSRLLSDRFSAERPKGSFSTLEIQRTEQGDSAMYLCASSPTVHDSTPDTQYFGPGTRLTVL.

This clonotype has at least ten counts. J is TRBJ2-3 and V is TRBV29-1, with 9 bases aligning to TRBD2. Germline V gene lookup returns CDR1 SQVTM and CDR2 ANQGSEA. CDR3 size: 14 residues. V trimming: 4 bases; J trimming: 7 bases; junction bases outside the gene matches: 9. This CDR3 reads CSVGAGGSRNTQYF. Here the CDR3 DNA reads TGCAGCGTTGGTGCGGGAGGGTCCAGGAATACGCAGTATTTT.

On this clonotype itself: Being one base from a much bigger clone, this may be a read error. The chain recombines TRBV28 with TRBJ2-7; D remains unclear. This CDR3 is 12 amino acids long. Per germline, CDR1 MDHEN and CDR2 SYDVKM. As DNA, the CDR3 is TGTGTCAGCACCCCCAACCTAGGCGAGCAGTACTTC. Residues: CVSTPNLGEQYF.

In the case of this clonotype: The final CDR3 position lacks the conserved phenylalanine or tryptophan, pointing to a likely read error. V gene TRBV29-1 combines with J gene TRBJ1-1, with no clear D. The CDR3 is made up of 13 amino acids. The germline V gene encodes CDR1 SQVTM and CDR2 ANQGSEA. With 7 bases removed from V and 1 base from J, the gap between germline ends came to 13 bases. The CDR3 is CSAQYGQNTEAFS. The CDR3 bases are TGCAGCGCCCAGTACGGTCAGAACACTGAAGCTTTCTCT.

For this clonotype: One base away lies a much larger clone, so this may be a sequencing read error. CDR3 loop: CASSSDQRETHNEQFF. As DNA, the CDR3 is TGCGCCAGCAGCTCGGACCAGCGGGAGACTCACAATGAGCAGTTCTTC. This rearrangement joins TRBV5-1 to TRBJ2-1, with TRBD2 matching 8 bases. CDR1 SGHRS and CDR2 YFSETQ come from the germline V gene. The junction had 10 bases not matched to a gene; V was cut back by 3 bases and J by 5 bases. This CDR3 comprises 16 residues.

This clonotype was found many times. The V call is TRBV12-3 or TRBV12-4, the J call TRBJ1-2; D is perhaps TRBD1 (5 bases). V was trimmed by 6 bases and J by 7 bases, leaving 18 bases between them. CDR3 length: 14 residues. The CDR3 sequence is CASSPTVSGGGYTF. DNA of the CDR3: TGTGCCAGCAGCCCGACAGTTAGCGGCGGTGGCTACACCTTC.

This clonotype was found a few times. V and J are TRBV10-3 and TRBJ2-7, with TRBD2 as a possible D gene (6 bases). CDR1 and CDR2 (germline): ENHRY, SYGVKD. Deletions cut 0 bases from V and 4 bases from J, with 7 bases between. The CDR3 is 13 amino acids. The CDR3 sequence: CAISESGGYEQYF. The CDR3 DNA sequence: TGTGCCATCAGTGAGTCGGGGGGATACGAGCAGTACTTC.

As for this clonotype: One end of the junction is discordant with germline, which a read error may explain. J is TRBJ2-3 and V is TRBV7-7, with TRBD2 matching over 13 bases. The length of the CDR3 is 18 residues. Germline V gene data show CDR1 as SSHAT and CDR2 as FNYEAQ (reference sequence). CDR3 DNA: TGTGCTAGCAGCCCCCGGACTAGCGGGAGAGGGTTGGGAGATACGCAGTATTTT. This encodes CASSPRTSGRGLGDTQYF.

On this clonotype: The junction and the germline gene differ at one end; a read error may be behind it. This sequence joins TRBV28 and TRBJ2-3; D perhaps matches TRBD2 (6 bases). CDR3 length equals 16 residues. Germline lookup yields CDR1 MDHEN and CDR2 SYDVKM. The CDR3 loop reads CVSSFRGSGFTDTQYF. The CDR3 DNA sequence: TGTGTCAGCAGTTTTAGAGGAAGCGGGTTCACAGATACGCAGTATTTT. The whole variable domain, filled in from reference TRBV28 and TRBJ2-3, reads DVKVTQSSRYLVKRTGEKVFLECVQDMDHENMFWYRQDPGLGLRLIYFSYDVKMKEKGDIPEGYSVSREKKERFSLILESASTNQTSMYLCVSSFRGSGFTDTQYFGPGTRLTVL.